Listed below are T cell receptor beta chains from one sample, sequenced in a study of control samples from healthy donors and cancer patients. Only in-frame clones appear in the TCRdb table, and some are missing; sequencing was by immunoSEQ multiplex PCR. The table has under 95,000 clones, approximately 80% seen once. Sequences were obtained from blood. Source of these receptors: a man aged 50 to 59 in good health. CDR3s leave out the opening cysteine and the closing phenylalanine or tryptophan. Fields, in order: D gene, J gene, V gene, CDR3 length, CDR3 protein. A D gene is named only where the DNA matches it firmly.

TRBD2	TRBJ2-2	TRBV7-8	13	ASSEREGRTGELF
.	TRBJ2-7	TRBV6-2/TRBV6-3	14	ASSYSGGSVMDEQY
TRBD2	TRBJ2-7	TRBV6-2/TRBV6-3	16	ASSRRVAGHPSSYEQY
.	TRBJ1-2	TRBV30	14	AWRSTQGAYSYGYT
TRBD1	TRBJ1-1	TRBV2	11	ASRGQENTEAF
.	TRBJ1-1	TRBV15	13	ATSRDLAAYTEAF
TRBD1	TRBJ2-7	TRBV7-9	12	ASSSRDRSYEQY
.	TRBJ2-5	TRBV5-4	13	ASSLKLEGKETQY
TRBD2	TRBJ2-2	TRBV7-9	12	ASLLAGDTGELF
.	TRBJ1-1	TRBV11-2	11	ASSSQGSTEAF
.	TRBJ2-5	TRBV2	9	ASRQQETQY
.	TRBJ2-1	TRBV20-1	11	SASGTTRGEQF
TRBD1	TRBJ2-7	TRBV28	15	ASSLNPGTGGSYEQY
.	TRBJ2-5	TRBV4-3	13	ASSQDLGSQETQY
.	TRBJ1-1	TRBV27	13	ASRVTTEMNTEAF
.	TRBJ2-7	TRBV18	11	ASSPSFSYEQY
.	TRBJ1-1	TRBV24-1	12	ATSDFRQPGGAF
.	TRBJ2-1	TRBV19	13	ASSIDRGGSNEQF
.	TRBJ2-5	TRBV24-1	13	ATSDTGSGQETQY
.	TRBJ1-1	TRBV19	13	ASTPGRGLNTEAF
TRBD1	TRBJ2-6	TRBV7-8	17	ASSRTTAGGAVGANVLT
TRBD2	TRBJ2-7	TRBV7-9	14	ASSRRDAGLGYEQY
.	TRBJ2-5	TRBV5-1	12	ASSAGTFQETQY
TRBD2	TRBJ2-7	TRBV19	12	ASSIRAGSYEQY
.	TRBJ2-1	TRBV9	11	ASSVLDPYEQF
TRBD2	TRBJ2-1	TRBV24-1	16	ATSEYMTGTSGWNEQF
TRBD1	TRBJ2-1	TRBV7-9	13	ASRRQGSSYNEQF
.	TRBJ1-6	TRBV5-8	12	ASSHRDPYLGLH
.	TRBJ2-1	TRBV10-3	9	AISSNNEQF
.	TRBJ1-1	TRBV5-1	13	ASSLSGGLNTEAF
.	TRBJ2-7	TRBV19	11	ASSSLVGHEQY
TRBD2	TRBJ2-7	TRBV5-1	12	ASSLAGGYYEQY
.	TRBJ2-5	TRBV11-3	11	ASSLESLETQY
.	TRBJ1-1	TRBV9	13	ASSVGGRMNTEAF
TRBD2	TRBJ2-2	TRBV24-1	15	ATSERGLAGNTGELF
TRBD1	TRBJ1-3	TRBV10-3	11	ATRIDRVGTIY
.	TRBJ2-5	TRBV6-6	12	ASSYRALQETQY
.	TRBJ2-7	TRBV6-5	13	ASSYSQAASYEQY
.	TRBJ1-5	TRBV14	11	ASSQEAGGLQH
TRBD1	TRBJ2-2	TRBV9	13	ASSVGGGNTGELF
.	TRBJ2-3	TRBV28	13	ASSLWRGAGDTQY
TRBD1	TRBJ1-1	TRBV28	14	ASSLGQGVRGVGAF
.	TRBJ2-1	TRBV14	12	ASSQGAGTVEQF
.	TRBJ2-5	TRBV9	12	ASSVDLEGGTQY
TRBD1	TRBJ2-7	TRBV5-1	12	ASSLQGAGDEQY
.	TRBJ1-1	TRBV18	13	ASSPYGEADTEAF
.	TRBJ2-1	TRBV29-1	10	GGRAVNFEQF
TRBD2	TRBJ2-7	TRBV28	13	ASRISSGAGSEQY
.	TRBJ2-7	TRBV4-3	13	ASSQDPAGPYEQY
TRBD1	TRBJ2-3	TRBV7-9	13	ASTLGRGPTDTQY
TRBD1	TRBJ2-7	TRBV10-3	12	AISRDRGQNEQY
.	TRBJ2-3	TRBV5-1	13	ASNSGTLSTDTQY
.	TRBJ2-7	TRBV24-1	13	ATSGKTGADAEQY
TRBD2	TRBJ2-1	TRBV11-2	14	ASSLVLAGDFNEQF
.	TRBJ2-5	TRBV5-4	13	ASSPAGLLRETQY